This entry lists 26 T cell receptor beta chains sequenced from one sample in a study of PD-L1 blockade in urothelial cancer. The repertoire was sequenced with immunoSEQ multiplex PCR; TCRdb's copy has only in-frame clones and lacks some. The sample carries just over 20,000 clones, just over 85% recorded once. Sequences were derived from PBMCs, sampled around atezolizumab (anti-PD-L1) treatment. The source of these receptors is a man aged 45-60 years with urothelial cancer.

The J gene is TRBJ1-2, the V gene TRBV19, with D possibly TRBD1 on 5 matching bases. The CDR3 is 13 amino acids. V lost 7 bases and J 4 bases, leaving 13 bases between the germline ends. In germline, CDR1 is LNHDA, CDR2 SQIVND (reference sequence). The CDR3 nucleotides read TGTGCCAGTATTCGGGAGGGGAGCTATGGCTACACCTTC. It is translated as CASIREGSYGYTF. Using reference TRBV19 and TRBJ1-2 for the parts outside the CDR3, the full variable domain is DGGITQSPKYLFRKEGQNVTLSCEQNLNHDAMYWYRQDPGQGLRLIYYSQIVNDFQKGDIAEGYSVSREKKESFPLTVTSAQKNPTAFYLCASIREGSYGYTFGSGTRLTVV.

The V and J genes are TRBV2 and TRBJ1-6; 11 bases fit TRBD1. This CDR3 spans 18 amino acids. Germline values: CDR1 SNHLY, CDR2 FYNNEI. CDR3 nucleotide sequence: TGTGCTTCAAGATCCGGGACAGGGGGGTGGTTAGATAATTCACCCCTCCACTTT. Its protein is CASRSGTGGWLDNSPLHF. The full variable domain, with the rest looked up from reference TRBV2 and TRBJ1-6, is EPEVTQTPSHQVTQMGQEVILRCVPISNHLYFYWYRQILGQKVEFLVSFYNNEISEKSEIFDDQFSVERPDGSNFTLKIRSTKLEDSAMYFCASRSGTGGWLDNSPLHFGNGTRLTVT.

The chain employs TRBV29-1 and TRBJ2-5; TRBD2 is a possible D gene (6 bases). This CDR3 contains 13 residues. Trimming left V 6 bases short and J 1 base short, with 12 bases between. The germline V gene has CDR1 SQVTM and CDR2 ANQGSEA. The chain's CDR3 is CSVELAIQETQYF. The CDR3 bases are TGCAGCGTGGAACTAGCAATCCAAGAGACCCAGTACTTC.

The V and J genes are TRBV18 and TRBJ1-1, with D perhaps TRBD1 (5 bases). The V and J ends lost 6 bases and 4 bases respectively, with 9 bases between them. Germline CDR1 and CDR2: KGHSH and LQKENI. The CDR3 loop spans 12 amino acids. The CDR3 DNA follows: TGTGCCAGCTCCCCAGACAGCACTGAAGCTTTCTTT. It codes for CASSPDSTEAFF.

The chain joins TRBV6-6 to TRBJ2-1; D remains unclear. CDR1 is MNHNY, CDR2 SVGAGI, per germline (reference sequence). V dropped 5 bases and J dropped 7 bases, with 6 bases sitting between them. The CDR3 is 11 amino acids. CDR3 in amino acids: CASSQNNEQFF. CDR3 DNA: TGTGCCAGCAGTCAGAATAATGAGCAGTTCTTC.

The rearrangement uses TRBV10-2 and TRBJ1-5; no clear D. The V gene's germline CDR1 is WSHSY and CDR2 SAAADI. The germline V and J ends were trimmed by 2 bases and 4 bases, with 6 bases remaining between them. There are 13 residues in the CDR3. The CDR3 spells CASSEAGNQPQHF. Here the CDR3 DNA reads TGCGCCAGCAGTGAGGCGGGAAATCAGCCCCAGCATTTT.

The chain uses TRBV6-6 and TRBJ1-2; D perhaps matches TRBD1 (5 bases). Trimming removed 5 bases at V and 1 base at J, with 17 bases between. This CDR3 spans 16 amino acids. Germline V gene sequence: CDR1 MNHNY, CDR2 SVGAGI (reference sequence). CDR3 bases: TGTGCCAGCAGTCACCGGGGAGGGGTGAATAACTATGGCTACACCTTC. Protein sequence: CASSHRGGVNNYGYTF.

This chain links TRBV6-6 with TRBJ1-1; D uncertain. V was trimmed by 3 bases and J by 5 bases, leaving 10 bases between them. Germline CDR1 reads MNHNY; CDR2 reads SVGAGI (reference sequence). This CDR3 comprises 13 residues. The CDR3 loop reads CASSYRGRTEAFF. CDR3 DNA sequence: TGTGCCAGCAGTTATCGGGGAAGGACTGAAGCTTTCTTT.

This rearrangement joins TRBV6-5 to TRBJ2-2, with 7 positions matching TRBD1. The CDR3 is 15 residues long. Germline V lookup: CDR1 MNHEY, CDR2 SVGAGI. J was trimmed by 2 bases and V by 6 bases; bases with no gene match: 6. CDR3 region: CASSLGTANTGELFF. For the CDR3, the DNA is TGTGCCAGCAGCCTAGGGACAGCTAACACCGGGGAGCTGTTTTTT.

The genes are TRBV9 and TRBJ2-5; D uncertain. With the DNA end fitting TRBJ2-7 better, the J assignment may be wrong. The CDR3 runs 14 residues. The germline gives CDR1 SGDLS, CDR2 YYNGEE. The CDR3 DNA sequence: TGTGCCAGCAGCCCCCAGGATTCGACCTACGAGCAGTACTTC. Amino acids: CASSPQDSTYEQYF.

This clone was seen a few times. The V call is TRBV5-1, the J call TRBJ1-1, with a weak D call TRBD1 (5 bases). Germline V gene data show CDR1 as SGHRS and CDR2 as YFSETQ. CDR3 size: 21 residues. V lost 5 bases and J 0 bases, leaving 32 bases between the germline ends. The CDR3 nucleotides read TGCGCCAGCAGTGGTCATTTGAGTGTTTCCACCGAAGGGGCTGTGAACACTGAAGCTTTCTTT. This sequence encodes CASSGHLSVSTEGAVNTEAFF. Complete variable domain (other parts from reference TRBV5-1 and TRBJ1-1): KAGVTQTPRYLIKTRGQQVTLSCSPISGHRSVSWYQQTPGQGLQFLFEYFSETQRNKGNFPGRFSGRQFSNSRSEMNVSTLELGDSALYLCASSGHLSVSTEGAVNTEAFFGQGTRLTVV.

The chain joins TRBV7-2 to TRBJ2-1; TRBD1 aligns across 7 bases. The CDR3 spans 14 residues. Germline CDR1 and CDR2: SGHTA and FQGNSA. With 1 base clipped from V and 5 bases from J, the junction kept 2 bases outside the gene matches. The CDR3 spells CASSLVQGNNEQFF. DNA of the CDR3: TGTGCCAGCAGCTTAGTACAGGGGAACAATGAGCAGTTCTTC. Drawing the rest from reference TRBV7-2 and TRBJ2-1, the complete variable domain is GAGVSQSPSNKVTEKGKDVELRCDPISGHTALYWYRQSLGQGLEFLIYFQGNSAPDKSGLPSDRFSAERTGGSVSTLTIQRTQQEDSAVYLCASSLVQGNNEQFFGPGTRLTVL.

Concerning this clone itself: Without the conserved terminal phenylalanine or tryptophan, this CDR3 likely stems from a read error. J is TRBJ1-5 and V is TRBV7-2; 8 bases are shared with TRBD1. Per the germline V gene, CDR1 is SGHTA and CDR2 is FQGNSA. Trimming took 7 bases from V and 7 from J; bases not matched to a gene: 12. The CDR3 spans 15 residues. CDR3: CASKPGTGQSQPQHS. Here the CDR3 DNA reads TGTGCCAGCAAACCCGGGACAGGTCAGTCACAGCCCCAGCATTCT.

This clone was seen a handful of times. The chain couples TRBV27 to TRBJ2-7; 8 nucleotides line up with TRBD2. V lost 2 bases to trimming and J lost 5 bases; unmatched junction nucleotides: 8. Germline values: CDR1 MNHEY, CDR2 SMNVEV (reference sequence). The CDR3 runs to 15 residues. CDR3 sequence (DNA): TGTGCCAGCAGTTTAAGAAGCGGGAGAGGGGACGAGCAGTACTTC. It yields the protein CASSLRSGRGDEQYF.

This clone was observed a single time. The chain joins TRBV18 to TRBJ1-2; 8 bases are a match to TRBD1. V lost 3 bases, J lost 7 bases, and 4 bases stayed unmatched. CDR3 length: 13 residues. Germline lookup yields CDR1 KGHSH and CDR2 LQKENI. CDR3 DNA sequence: TGTGCCAGCTCACCGACAGGGGAGGCTGGCTACACCTTC. It encodes CASSPTGEAGYTF. Together with reference TRBV18 and TRBJ1-2, the CDR3 gives the full variable domain: NAGVMQNPRHLVRRRGQEARLRCSPMKGHSHVYWYRQLPEEGLKFMVYLQKENIIDESGMPKERFSAEFPKEGPSILRIQQVVRGDSAAYFCASSPTGEAGYTFGSGTRLTVV.

The chain combines TRBV5-1 with TRBJ2-1, with TRBD2 matching 13 bases. Unmatched junction bases numbered 7, after V lost 3 bases and J lost 4 bases. The CDR3 consists of 17 residues. Per the germline V gene, CDR1 is SGHRS and CDR2 is YFSETQ. CDR3 sequence: CASSYAGLAGVYNEQFF. The CDR3 DNA reads TGCGCCAGCAGCTATGCTGGACTAGCGGGAGTATACAATGAGCAGTTCTTC. Supplemented by reference TRBV5-1 and TRBJ2-1, the full variable domain reads KAGVTQTPRYLIKTRGQQVTLSCSPISGHRSVSWYQQTPGQGLQFLFEYFSETQRNKGNFPGRFSGRQFSNSRSEMNVSTLELGDSALYLCASSYAGLAGVYNEQFFGPGTRLTVL.

In DNA, the CDR3 is TGTGCCAGCAGCTTAGTTAGCACGGGAGGCACAGATACGCAGTATTTT. It is translated as CASSLVSTGGTDTQYF. The J gene is TRBJ2-3, the V gene TRBV7-2; tentative D call: TRBD2 (6 bases). Germline CDR1 reads SGHTA; CDR2 reads FQGNSA. V dropped 1 base and J dropped 1 base, with 12 bases sitting between them. The CDR3 extends over 16 amino acids.

The chain recombines TRBV9 with TRBJ2-5; D perhaps matches TRBD2 (5 bases). V lost 0 bases and J lost 3, with 9 bases in between. This CDR3 is built from 14 residues. Germline V CDR1 and CDR2: SGDLS, YYNGEE. CDR3 nucleotide sequence: TGTGCCAGCAGCGTAGACGGAGCGGAAGAGACCCAGTACTTC. Its protein product is CASSVDGAEETQYF.

The chain carries TRBV4-2 and TRBJ2-7; TRBD1 matches at 8 bases. The CDR3 covers 16 residues. Germline trimming cut 0 bases from V and 5 bases from J; bases unmatched to any gene: 9. Germline CDR1 and CDR2: LGHNA and YNFKEQ. The CDR3 loop is CASSQEGRTGTNEQYF. For the CDR3, the DNA is TGTGCCAGCAGCCAAGAAGGGAGGACAGGGACCAACGAGCAGTACTTC.

The chain employs TRBV5-1 and TRBJ2-7; D possibly corresponds to TRBD2 (5 bases). The CDR3 covers 14 residues. Trimming took off 0 bases at V and 1 base at J, with 8 bases between the two ends. CDR1 and CDR2 (germline): SGHRS, YFSETQ. CDR3 in amino acids: CASSLDSGSYEQYF. For the CDR3, the DNA is TGCGCCAGCAGCTTGGATTCGGGATCCTACGAGCAGTACTTC.

The chain is built from TRBV10-3 and TRBJ2-2, with a tentative D call TRBD1 (6 bases). The V gene lost 1 base and the J gene lost 5 bases, with 11 bases spanning the gap. This CDR3 comprises 15 residues. From germline, CDR1 is ENHRY and CDR2 SYGVKD. In DNA, the CDR3 is TGTGCCATCAGTGAGTTTTTACAGGGTACCGGGGAGCTGTTTTTT. Translation gives CAISEFLQGTGELFF.

The sample holds one count of this clone. The chain carries TRBV14 and TRBJ1-1, with a possible D match to TRBD1 (6 bases). Germline V gives CDR1 SGHDN, CDR2 FVKESK. The CDR3 is 17 amino acids. V dropped 0 bases and J dropped 4 bases, with 18 bases sitting between them. CDR3 nucleotide sequence: TGTGCCAGCAGCCAAGATGAGACAGGTTGGCTTGGCACTGAAGCTTTCTTT. Amino acid sequence: CASSQDETGWLGTEAFF. The variable domain in full, with the rest retrieved from reference TRBV14 and TRBJ1-1, is EAGVTQFPSHSVIEKGQTVTLRCDPISGHDNLYWYRRVMGKEIKFLLHFVKESKQDESGMPNNRFLAERTGGTYSTLKVQPAELEDSGVYFCASSQDETGWLGTEAFFGQGTRLTVV.

CDR3: CASSGVTEAFF. CDR3 DNA: TGTGCCAGCAGCGGTGTGACTGAAGCTTTCTTT. The V call is TRBV2, the J call TRBJ1-1; D uncertain. Germline V gene sequence: CDR1 SNHLY, CDR2 FYNNEI. Between the trimmed V and J ends, which lost 6 bases and 5 bases, there was a span of 7 bases. This CDR3 is built from 11 residues. Full variable domain (missing parts from reference TRBV2 and TRBJ1-1): EPEVTQTPSHQVTQMGQEVILRCVPISNHLYFYWYRQILGQKVEFLVSFYNNEISEKSEIFDDQFSVERPDGSNFTLKIRSTKLEDSAMYFCASSGVTEAFFGQGTRLTVV.

The CDR3 bases are TGTGCCAGCAGTGGCCCTAGGGGGCTAAGCACAGATACGCAGTATTTT. It specifies CASSGPRGLSTDTQYF. The J gene is TRBJ2-3, the V gene TRBV25-1; 7 nucleotides agree with TRBD1. In germline, CDR1 is MGHDK, CDR2 SYGVNS. The V and J ends lost 4 bases and 0 bases, in that order; junction bases with no gene match: 7. CDR3 length equals 16 residues.

This clone occurred a few times. The CDR3 spells CASSQDIRGAQGAFF. The CDR3 DNA reads as TGCGCCAGCAGCCAAGATATCCGGGGGGCGCAGGGAGCTTTCTTT. This rearrangement joins TRBV4-3 to TRBJ1-1, with D tentatively TRBD1 (6 bases). This CDR3 region has 15 residues. V was shortened by 0 bases and J by 10 bases, with 18 bases between the two germline ends. CDR1 is LGHNA, CDR2 YSLEER, per germline.

The DNA for the CDR3 is TGTGCCAGCAGCTTAGGCGGGAGACCAGATACGCAGTATTTT. Translating gives CASSLGGRPDTQYF. The chain joins TRBV7-2 to TRBJ2-3; TRBD2 agrees at 7 bases. Per the germline V gene, CDR1 is SGHTA and CDR2 is FQGNSA. The CDR3 spans 14 residues. J gave up 4 bases and V 1 base, and 2 bases lay outside the gene matches.